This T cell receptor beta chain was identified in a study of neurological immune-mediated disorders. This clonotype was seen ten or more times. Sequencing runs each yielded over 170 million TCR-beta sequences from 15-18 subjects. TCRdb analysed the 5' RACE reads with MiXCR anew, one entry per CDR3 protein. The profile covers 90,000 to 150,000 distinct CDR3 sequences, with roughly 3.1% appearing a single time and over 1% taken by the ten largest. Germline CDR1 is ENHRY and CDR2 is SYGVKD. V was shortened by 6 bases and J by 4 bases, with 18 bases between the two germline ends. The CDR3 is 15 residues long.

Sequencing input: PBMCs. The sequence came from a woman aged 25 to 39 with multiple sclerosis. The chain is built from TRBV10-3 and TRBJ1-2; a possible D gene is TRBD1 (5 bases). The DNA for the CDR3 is TGTGCCATCAGCGAGGACTTCGCGGGGACCTATGGCTACACCTTC. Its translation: CAISEDFAGTYGYTF.